A selection of T cell receptor beta chains follows, all from one sample in a study of post-analysis software for immune sequencing data. One entry per CDR3 protein results from TCRdb running MiXCR on the PCR reads. The sample contains roughly 620,000 distinct CDR3 sequences, roughly 40% of which appear only once. The sample consisted of blood. These receptors were collected from a girl aged 5 to 17 with multiple sclerosis. CDR3s include the opening cysteine and the closing phenylalanine or tryptophan. The D gene is left open where the match is weak. Part of the rows lack a size; the others show once, few, many or a class for expanded clones.

v_gene: TRBV6-6; d_gene: TRBD1; abundance: .; j_gene: TRBJ2-7; CDR3aa: CASNKETGSSYEQYF; CDR3nt: TGTGCCAGCAATAAAGAGACAGGGAGCTCCTACGAGCAGTACTTC
v_gene: TRBV12-3/TRBV12-4; d_gene: .; abundance: .; j_gene: TRBJ2-1; CDR3aa: CASSLWESSYNEQFF; CDR3nt: TGTGCCAGCAGTTTATGGGAAAGCTCCTACAATGAGCAGTTCTTC
v_gene: TRBV28; d_gene: .; abundance: .; j_gene: TRBJ1-2; CDR3aa: CASSEEGSHGYTF; CDR3nt: TGTGCCAGCAGTGAAGAGGGGTCACATGGCTACACCTTC
v_gene: TRBV5-1; d_gene: TRBD2; abundance: few; j_gene: TRBJ2-5; CDR3aa: CASSLEPAGGDETQYF; CDR3nt: TGCGCCAGCAGCTTGGAACCGGCGGGAGGGGACGAGACCCAGTACTTC
v_gene: TRBV12-3/TRBV12-4; d_gene: .; abundance: .; j_gene: TRBJ2-1; CDR3aa: CASRDRGASSYNEQFF; CDR3nt: TGTGCCAGTCGCGACCGGGGGGCCTCCTCCTACAATGAGCAGTTCTTC
v_gene: TRBV6-2/TRBV6-3; d_gene: .; abundance: .; j_gene: TRBJ2-3; CDR3aa: CASSNQGREDTQYF; CDR3nt: TGTGCCAGCAGTAATCAAGGACGGGAGGATACGCAGTATTTT
v_gene: TRBV11-3; d_gene: TRBD1; abundance: .; j_gene: TRBJ1-4; CDR3aa: CASSSHPGQGGEKLFF; CDR3nt: TGTGCCAGCAGCTCTCACCCGGGACAGGGAGGCGAAAAACTGTTTTTT
v_gene: TRBV5-1; d_gene: TRBD2; abundance: .; j_gene: TRBJ2-1; CDR3aa: CTSSPPTSGGILNEQFF; CDR3nt: TGCACCAGCAGCCCCCCGACTAGCGGGGGGATTCTTAATGAGCAGTTCTTC
v_gene: TRBV29-1; d_gene: .; abundance: .; j_gene: TRBJ2-3; CDR3aa: CSVEGTRATDTQYF; CDR3nt: TGCAGCGTTGAAGGAACTAGGGCCACAGATACGCAGTATTTT
v_gene: TRBV12-3/TRBV12-4; d_gene: TRBD2; abundance: .; j_gene: TRBJ2-3; CDR3aa: CASGPSGVTDTQYF; CDR3nt: TGTGCCAGCGGTCCCAGCGGGGTCACAGATACGCAGTATTTT
v_gene: TRBV3-1; d_gene: TRBD2; abundance: .; j_gene: TRBJ2-7; CDR3aa: CASSPTSGRAREQYF; CDR3nt: TGTGCCAGCAGCCCAACTAGCGGGAGAGCTCGGGAGCAGTACTTC
v_gene: TRBV14; d_gene: .; abundance: .; j_gene: TRBJ1-2; CDR3aa: CASSQSVILGYTF; CDR3nt: TGTGCCAGCAGCCAATCTGTCATACTCGGCTACACCTTC
v_gene: TRBV9; d_gene: .; abundance: .; j_gene: TRBJ2-7; CDR3aa: CASSVGPGTNEQYF; CDR3nt: .
v_gene: TRBV3-1; d_gene: TRBD1; abundance: .; j_gene: TRBJ2-7; CDR3aa: CASSQAKHLRDRGHEQYF; CDR3nt: TGTGCCAGCAGCCAAGCCAAACACCTTCGGGACAGGGGCCACGAGCAGTACTTC
v_gene: TRBV6-6; d_gene: .; abundance: .; j_gene: TRBJ2-2; CDR3aa: CASSYVPANTGELFF; CDR3nt: TGTGCCAGCAGTTACGTTCCGGCGAACACCGGGGAGTTGTTTTTT
v_gene: TRBV13; d_gene: .; abundance: .; j_gene: TRBJ2-3; CDR3aa: CASSSNPFGTLRLTDTQYF; CDR3nt: TGTGCCAGCAGTTCCAACCCGTTCGGGACTCTACGCCTCACAGATACGCAGTATTTT
v_gene: TRBV12-3/TRBV12-4; d_gene: .; abundance: .; j_gene: TRBJ2-7; CDR3aa: CASSPTTASYEQYF; CDR3nt: TGTGCCAGCAGTCCGACGACAGCCTCCTACGAGCAGTACTTC
v_gene: TRBV20-1; d_gene: .; abundance: .; j_gene: TRBJ2-1; CDR3aa: CSATGGYNEQFF; CDR3nt: TGCAGTGCAACGGGTGGGTACAATGAGCAGTTCTTC